Sequencing of this T cell receptor beta chain was carried out in a study of OX40 agonist ivuxolimab in advanced cancers. The repertoire was sequenced with immunoSEQ multiplex PCR; TCRdb's copy has only in-frame clones and lacks some. The sample lists 65,000 to 95,000 clones; about 85% were seen once. The CDR3 contains 14 residues. CDR1 is MRHNA and CDR2 is SNTAGT in the germline V gene. V gave up 4 bases and J gave up 0 bases, with 8 bases separating them. The J gene is TRBJ2-3, the V gene TRBV6-4, with D perhaps matching TRBD1 (6 bases). The source was CD4+ or CD8+ T cells sorted from blood, collected in a trial of the OX40 agonist ivuxolimab. The TCR comes from an adult with an advanced solid tumor such as melanoma, head and neck, liver or kidney cancer. The CDR3, as DNA: TGTGCCAGCAGTGTTCAGGGGAGCACAGATACGCAGTATTTT. Its protein is CASSVQGSTDTQYF.